This T cell receptor beta chain emerged from a study of control samples from healthy donors and cancer patients. The assay was immunoSEQ multiplex PCR, and TCRdb's table has in-frame clones only and misses some. The sample carries 190,000 or so clones, over 80% recorded once. This clone is a singleton in its sample. The sequencing sample was made of blood. The sequence was obtained from a man aged 18 to 35 in good health.

CDR3 DNA sequence: TGCGCCAGCAGTCCCCAGGTCAAAAACATTCAGTACTTC. It specifies CASSPQVKNIQYF. The V and J genes are TRBV23-1 and TRBJ2-4, with D hard to call. TRBV23-1 is an ORF for which the function is uncertain. Trimming left V 4 bases short and J 3 bases short, with 7 bases between. The CDR3 has 13 amino acids.